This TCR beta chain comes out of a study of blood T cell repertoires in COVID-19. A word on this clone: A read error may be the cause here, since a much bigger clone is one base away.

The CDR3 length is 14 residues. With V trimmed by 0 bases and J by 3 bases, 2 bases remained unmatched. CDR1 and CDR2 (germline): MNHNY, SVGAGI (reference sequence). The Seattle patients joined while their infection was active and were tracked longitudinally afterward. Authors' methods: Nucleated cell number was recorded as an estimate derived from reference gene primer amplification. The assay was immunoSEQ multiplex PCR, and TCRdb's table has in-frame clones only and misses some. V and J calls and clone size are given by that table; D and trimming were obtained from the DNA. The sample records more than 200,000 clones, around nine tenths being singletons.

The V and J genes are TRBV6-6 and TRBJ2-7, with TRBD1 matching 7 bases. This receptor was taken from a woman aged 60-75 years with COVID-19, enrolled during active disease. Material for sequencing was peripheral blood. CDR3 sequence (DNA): TGTGCCAGCAGTTACTCGCCAGGGGGCTACGAGCAGTACTTC. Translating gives CASSYSPGGYEQYF.